The clone carrying this T cell receptor beta chain came up a few times. A read error is possible here, since a much larger clone lies one base away. The entry originates in a study of regulatory T cells in long-lasting Graves disease. As for the study in general: Newly diagnosed Graves' patients took antithyroid drugs under 3 months.

The time point denotes: newly diagnosed GD, antithyroid drugs for less than 3 months. PBMC RNA was the source of the TCR library. Building the TCR beta libraries relied on iRepertoire HTBI primers, and CDR3 regions underwent Arm-PCR. Source study methods: From all samples, identification returned 12 to 15 TRBJ and around 62 TRBV segments. TCRdb independently ran MiXCR on the multiplex PCR reads; one entry per CDR3 protein. Clone size and V and J calls follow TCRdb, not the original study. Altogether more than 300,000 distinct CDR3 sequences are present, 10% to 15% being singletons, with the ten largest covering under 20%. This sample was shared with a second study, whose subject was T cells in Graves' hyperthyroidism and ophthalmopathy. In that study: The study used the HTBI primer set for a first-round RT-PCR of the TCR CDR3.

The sequencing used peripheral blood mononuclear cells (PBMCs), collected at new diagnosis, from a patient treated with antithyroid drugs. This sequence originates from a young woman with Graves disease.

CDR3 coding DNA: TGTACCAGCAGTCTACAGGGAGGTGGCACTGAAGCTTTCTTT. Protein sequence: CTSSLQGGGTEAFF. This chain uses TRBV12-3 or TRBV12-4 with TRBJ1-1; perhaps TRBD1 as D (6 bases). This CDR3 contains 14 residues.